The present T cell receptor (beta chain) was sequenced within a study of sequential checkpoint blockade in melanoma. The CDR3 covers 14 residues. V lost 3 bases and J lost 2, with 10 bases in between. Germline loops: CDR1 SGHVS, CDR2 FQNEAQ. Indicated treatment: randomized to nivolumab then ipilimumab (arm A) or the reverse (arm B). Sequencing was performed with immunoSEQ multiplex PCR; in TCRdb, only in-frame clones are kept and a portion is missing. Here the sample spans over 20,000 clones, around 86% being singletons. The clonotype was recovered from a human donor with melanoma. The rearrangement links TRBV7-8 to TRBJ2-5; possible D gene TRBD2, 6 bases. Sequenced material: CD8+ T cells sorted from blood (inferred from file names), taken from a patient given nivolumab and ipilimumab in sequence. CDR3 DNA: TGTGCCAGCAGCTTGGGAGGAGTACAAGAGACCCAGTACTTC. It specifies CASSLGGVQETQYF.